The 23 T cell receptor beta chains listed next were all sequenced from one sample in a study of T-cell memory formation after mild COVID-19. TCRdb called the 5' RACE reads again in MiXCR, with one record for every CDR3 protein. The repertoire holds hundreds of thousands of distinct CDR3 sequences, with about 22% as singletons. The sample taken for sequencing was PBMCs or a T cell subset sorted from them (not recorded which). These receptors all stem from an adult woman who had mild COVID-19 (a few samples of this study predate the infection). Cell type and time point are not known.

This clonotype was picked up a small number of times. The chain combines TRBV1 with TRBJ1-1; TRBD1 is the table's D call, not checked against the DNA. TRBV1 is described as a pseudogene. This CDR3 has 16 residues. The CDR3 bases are TGCACCAGCAGCTCCCAGGGCAGGTCCTCTATCGCTGAAGCTTTCTTT. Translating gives CTSSSQGRSSIAEAFF.

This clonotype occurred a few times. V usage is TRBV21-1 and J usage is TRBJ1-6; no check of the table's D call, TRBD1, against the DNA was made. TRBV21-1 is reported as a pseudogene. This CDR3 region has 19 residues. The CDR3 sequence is CASSTDSDRTDSYNSPLHF. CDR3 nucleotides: TGTGCCAGCAGCACTGACTCGGACAGGACGGACTCCTATAATTCACCCCTCCACTTT.

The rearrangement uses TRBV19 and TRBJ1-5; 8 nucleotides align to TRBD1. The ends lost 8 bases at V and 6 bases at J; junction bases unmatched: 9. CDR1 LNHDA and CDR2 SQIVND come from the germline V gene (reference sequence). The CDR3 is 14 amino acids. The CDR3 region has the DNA TGTGCCAGTCGGGGGACAGGTGGGGGTCAGCCCCAGCATTTT. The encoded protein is CASRGTGGGQPQHF.

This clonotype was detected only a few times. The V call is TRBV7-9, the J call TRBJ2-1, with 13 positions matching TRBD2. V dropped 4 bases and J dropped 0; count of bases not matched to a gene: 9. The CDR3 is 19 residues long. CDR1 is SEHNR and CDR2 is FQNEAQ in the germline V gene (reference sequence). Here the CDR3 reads CASSSPGLAGISSYNEQFF. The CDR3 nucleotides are TGTGCCAGCAGCTCCCCGGGACTAGCGGGGATTAGCTCCTACAATGAGCAGTTCTTC.

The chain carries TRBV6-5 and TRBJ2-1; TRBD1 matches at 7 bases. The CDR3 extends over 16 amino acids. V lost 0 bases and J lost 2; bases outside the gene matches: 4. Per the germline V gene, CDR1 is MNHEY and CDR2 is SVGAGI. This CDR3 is CASSYSAGTAYNEQFF. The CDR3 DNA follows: TGTGCCAGCAGTTACTCCGCCGGGACAGCCTACAATGAGCAGTTCTTC.

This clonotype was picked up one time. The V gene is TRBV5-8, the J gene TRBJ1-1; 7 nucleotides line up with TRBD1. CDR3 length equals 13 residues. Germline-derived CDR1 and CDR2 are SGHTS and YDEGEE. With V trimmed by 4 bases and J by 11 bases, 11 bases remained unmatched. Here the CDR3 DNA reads TGTGCCAGCAGCGTCCAGGGGGGCCCAAGGGCTTTCTTT. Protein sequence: CASSVQGGPRAFF.

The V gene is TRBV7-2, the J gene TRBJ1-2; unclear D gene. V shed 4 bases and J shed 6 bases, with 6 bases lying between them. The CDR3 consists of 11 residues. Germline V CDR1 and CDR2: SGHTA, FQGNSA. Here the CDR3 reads CASSYTHGYTF. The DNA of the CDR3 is TGTGCCAGCAGCTACACACATGGCTACACCTTC.

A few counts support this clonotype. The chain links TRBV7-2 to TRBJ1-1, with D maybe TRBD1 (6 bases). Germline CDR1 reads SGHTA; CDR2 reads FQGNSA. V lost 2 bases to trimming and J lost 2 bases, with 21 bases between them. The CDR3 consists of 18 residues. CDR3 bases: TGTGCCAGCAGCTTACCCTCTCGGGGTAGGGGGTTAAACACTGAAGCTTTCTTT. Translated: CASSLPSRGRGLNTEAFF. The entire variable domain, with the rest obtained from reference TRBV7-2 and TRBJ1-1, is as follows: GAGVSQSPSNKVTEKGKDVELRCDPISGHTALYWYRQSLGQGLEFLIYFQGNSAPDKSGLPSDRFSAERTGGSVSTLTIQRTQQEDSAVYLCASSLPSRGRGLNTEAFFGQGTRLTVV.

CDR3 sequence: CATGTGQNEQFF. Written as DNA, the CDR3 is TGTGCCACTGGGACAGGGCAAAATGAGCAGTTCTTC. J is TRBJ2-1 and V is TRBV24-1; 9 bases are a match to TRBD1. The CDR3 consists of 12 residues. Germline V lookup: CDR1 KGHDR, CDR2 SFDVKD. The junction had 4 bases not matched to a gene; V was cut back by 10 bases and J by 7 bases.

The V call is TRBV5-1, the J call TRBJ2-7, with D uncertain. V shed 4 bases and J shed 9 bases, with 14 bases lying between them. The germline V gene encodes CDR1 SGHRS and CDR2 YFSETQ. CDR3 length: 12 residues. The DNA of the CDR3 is TGCGCCAGCAGCCTGGACCGGCATACGCAGTACTTC. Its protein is CASSLDRHTQYF. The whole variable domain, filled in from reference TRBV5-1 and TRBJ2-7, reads KAGVTQTPRYLIKTRGQQVTLSCSPISGHRSVSWYQQTPGQGLQFLFEYFSETQRNKGNFPGRFSGRQFSNSRSEMNVSTLELGDSALYLCASSLDRHTQYFGPGTRLTVT.

Here the CDR3 reads CASSPNPSGVETQYF. For the CDR3, the DNA is TGTGCCAGCAGCCCAAACCCTAGCGGGGTGGAGACCCAGTACTTC. The chain couples TRBV3-1 to TRBJ2-5, with 9 bases matching TRBD2. V dropped 4 bases and J dropped 5; count of bases not matched to a gene: 8. Germline V gene lookup returns CDR1 LGHDT and CDR2 YNNKEL (reference sequence). CDR3 length: 15 amino acids.

The CDR3 sequence: CASSNPRGDQPQHF. DNA for the CDR3: TGTGCCAGTAGTAACCCCAGGGGCGATCAGCCCCAGCATTTT. The chain is built from TRBV19 and TRBJ1-5; possible D gene TRBD1, 6 bases. CDR3 length equals 14 residues. V was trimmed by 4 bases and J by 5 bases, leaving 12 bases between them. The germline V gene has CDR1 LNHDA and CDR2 SQIVND (reference sequence).

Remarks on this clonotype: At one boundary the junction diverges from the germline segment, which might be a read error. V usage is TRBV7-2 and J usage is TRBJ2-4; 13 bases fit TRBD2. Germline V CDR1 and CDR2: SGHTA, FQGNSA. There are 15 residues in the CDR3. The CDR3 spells CASSLLAGTSGEVNF. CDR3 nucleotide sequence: TGTGCCAGCAGCTTGCTAGCTGGGACTAGCGGGGAGGTGAACTTC. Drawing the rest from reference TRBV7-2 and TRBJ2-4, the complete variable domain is GAGVSQSPSNKVTEKGKDVELRCDPISGHTALYWYRQSLGQGLEFLIYFQGNSAPDKSGLPSDRFSAERTGGSVSTLTIQRTQQEDSAVYLCASSLLAGTSGEVNFGAGTRLSVL.

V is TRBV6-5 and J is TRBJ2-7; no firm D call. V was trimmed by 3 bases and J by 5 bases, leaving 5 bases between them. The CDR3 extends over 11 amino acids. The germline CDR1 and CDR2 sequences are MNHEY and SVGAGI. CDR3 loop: CASSYMHEQYF. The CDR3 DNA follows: TGTGCCAGCAGTTATATGCACGAGCAGTACTTC.

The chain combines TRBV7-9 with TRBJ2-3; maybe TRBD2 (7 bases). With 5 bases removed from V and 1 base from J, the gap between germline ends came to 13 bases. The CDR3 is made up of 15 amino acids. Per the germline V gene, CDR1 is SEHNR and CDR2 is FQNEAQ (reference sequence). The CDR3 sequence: CASSHAGAGTDTQYF. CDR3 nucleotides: TGTGCCAGCAGCCACGCGGGGGCAGGCACAGATACGCAGTATTTT.

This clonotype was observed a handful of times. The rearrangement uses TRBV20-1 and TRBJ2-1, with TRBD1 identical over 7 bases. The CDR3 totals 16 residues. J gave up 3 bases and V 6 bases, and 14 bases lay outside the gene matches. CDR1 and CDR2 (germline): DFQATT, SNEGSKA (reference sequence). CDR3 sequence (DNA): TGCAGTGCAGGACGACAGGGAGTGGGCCTCTACAATGAGCAGTTCTTC. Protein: CSAGRQGVGLYNEQFF.

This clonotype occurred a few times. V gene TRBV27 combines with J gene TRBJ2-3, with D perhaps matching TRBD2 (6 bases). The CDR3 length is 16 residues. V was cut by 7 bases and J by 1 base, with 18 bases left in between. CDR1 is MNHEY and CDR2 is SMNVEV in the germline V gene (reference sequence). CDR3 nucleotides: TGTGCCAGCATGCCCCGTCGACTAGTTGGCACAGATACGCAGTATTTT. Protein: CASMPRRLVGTDTQYF.

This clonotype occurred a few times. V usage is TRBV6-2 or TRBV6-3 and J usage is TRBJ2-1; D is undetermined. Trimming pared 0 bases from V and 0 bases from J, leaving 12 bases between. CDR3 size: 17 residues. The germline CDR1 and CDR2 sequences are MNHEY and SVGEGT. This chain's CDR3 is CASSYSKDSPSYNEQFF. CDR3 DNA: TGTGCCAGCAGTTACTCGAAAGACTCACCCTCCTACAATGAGCAGTTCTTC.

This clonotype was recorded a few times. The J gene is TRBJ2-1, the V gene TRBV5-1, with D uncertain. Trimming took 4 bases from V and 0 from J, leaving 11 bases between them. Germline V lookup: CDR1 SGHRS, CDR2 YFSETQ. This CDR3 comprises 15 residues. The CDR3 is CASSHYWSSYNEQFF. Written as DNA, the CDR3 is TGCGCCAGCAGCCATTACTGGAGCTCCTACAATGAGCAGTTCTTC.

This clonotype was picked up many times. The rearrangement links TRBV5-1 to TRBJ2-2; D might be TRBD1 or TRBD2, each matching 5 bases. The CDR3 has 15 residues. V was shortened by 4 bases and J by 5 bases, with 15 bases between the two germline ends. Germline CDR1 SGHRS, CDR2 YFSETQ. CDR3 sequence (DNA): TGCGCCAGCAGCGACGGGGCCTCGAGGACCGGGGAGCTGTTTTTT. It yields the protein CASSDGASRTGELFF.

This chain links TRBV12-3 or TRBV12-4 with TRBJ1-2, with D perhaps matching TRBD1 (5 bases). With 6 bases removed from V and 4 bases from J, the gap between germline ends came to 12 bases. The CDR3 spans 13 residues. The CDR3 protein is CASSPGPSYGYTF. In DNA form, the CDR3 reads TGTGCCAGCAGCCCGGGACCGAGCTATGGCTACACCTTC.

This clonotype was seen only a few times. CDR3 nucleotides: TGCGCCAGCAGCTTGCAAGGGACAGGTGGGACCGGGGAGCTGTTTTTT. It is translated as CASSLQGTGGTGELFF. The chain recombines TRBV5-1 with TRBJ2-2, with TRBD1 identical over 8 bases. V shed 1 base, J shed 5 bases, and the junction held 7 bases outside the gene matches. This CDR3 spans 16 amino acids. Germline CDR1 is SGHRS and CDR2 is YFSETQ.

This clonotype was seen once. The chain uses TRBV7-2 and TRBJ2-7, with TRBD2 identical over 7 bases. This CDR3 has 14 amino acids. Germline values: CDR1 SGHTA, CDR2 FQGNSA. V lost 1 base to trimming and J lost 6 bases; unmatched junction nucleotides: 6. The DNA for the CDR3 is TGTGCCAGCAGCTTAGAACGGGAGGTATCCGAGCAGTACTTC. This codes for CASSLEREVSEQYF. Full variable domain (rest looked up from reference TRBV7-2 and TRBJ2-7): GAGVSQSPSNKVTEKGKDVELRCDPISGHTALYWYRQSLGQGLEFLIYFQGNSAPDKSGLPSDRFSAERTGGSVSTLTIQRTQQEDSAVYLCASSLEREVSEQYFGPGTRLTVT.